The T cell receptor beta chain under discussion was sequenced for a study of T cell clusters in autoimmune cytopenias. Study-wide points: Primary autoimmune cytopenia patients appeared to lack physiological T cell clusters present in healthy donors.

The CDR3 sequence is 16 residues long. Germline loops: CDR1 SGHDT, CDR2 YYEEEE. On this clonotype: What it binds is unknown.

TRB amplification used approximately 270 ng of peripheral blood genomic DNA. Multiplex touch-down PCR amplified TRB using TRB-A and TRB-B pools in one tube. From the multiplex PCR reads, TCRdb lists one entry per CDR3 protein and no DNA. With thousands of distinct CDR3 sequences in the sample, the ten largest clones hold 31%. This same sample was also part of a study on T cell repertoires in aging, cancer and after chemotherapy. That work contributes: Rebound thymic output was suggested by rising median generation probability during chemotherapy in each cancer cohort.

Material for sequencing was peripheral blood. This receptor was identified in a human donor with an autoimmune cytopenia or autoimmune hepatitis (not recorded which). The chain has TRBV5-6 and TRBJ2-7; the TRBD1 assignment by TCRdb is unverifiable without DNA. CDR3 sequence: CASSVNRGIISYEQYF.